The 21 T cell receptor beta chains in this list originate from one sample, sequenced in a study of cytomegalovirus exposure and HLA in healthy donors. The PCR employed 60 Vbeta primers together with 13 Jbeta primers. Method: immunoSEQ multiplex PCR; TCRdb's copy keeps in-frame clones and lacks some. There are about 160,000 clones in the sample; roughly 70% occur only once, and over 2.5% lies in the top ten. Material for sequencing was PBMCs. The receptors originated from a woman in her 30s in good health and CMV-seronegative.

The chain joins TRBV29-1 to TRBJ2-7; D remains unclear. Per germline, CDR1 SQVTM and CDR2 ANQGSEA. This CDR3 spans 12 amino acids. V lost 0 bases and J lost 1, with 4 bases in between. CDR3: CSVEDTSYEQYF. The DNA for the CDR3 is TGCAGCGTTGAAGACACTTCCTACGAGCAGTACTTC.

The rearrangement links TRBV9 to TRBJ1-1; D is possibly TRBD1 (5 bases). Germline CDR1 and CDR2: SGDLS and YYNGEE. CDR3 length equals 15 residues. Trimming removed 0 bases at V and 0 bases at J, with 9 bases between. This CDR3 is CASSVGQLMNTEAFF. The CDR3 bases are TGTGCCAGCAGCGTAGGACAGCTCATGAACACTGAAGCTTTCTTT.

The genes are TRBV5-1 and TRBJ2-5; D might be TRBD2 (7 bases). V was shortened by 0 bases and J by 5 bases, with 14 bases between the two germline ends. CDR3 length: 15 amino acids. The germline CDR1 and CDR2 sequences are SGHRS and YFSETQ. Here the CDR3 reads CASSLALGGPETQYF. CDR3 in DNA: TGCGCCAGCAGCTTGGCCCTGGGGGGGCCGGAGACCCAGTACTTC.

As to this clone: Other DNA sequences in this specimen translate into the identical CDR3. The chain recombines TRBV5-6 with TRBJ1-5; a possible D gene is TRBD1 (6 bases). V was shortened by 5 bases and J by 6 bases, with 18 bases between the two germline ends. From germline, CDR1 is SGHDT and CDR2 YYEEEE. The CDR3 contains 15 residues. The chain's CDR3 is CASSQRGLLGQPQHF. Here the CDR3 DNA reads TGTGCCAGCAGTCAAAGGGGGTTGCTAGGTCAGCCCCAGCATTTT.

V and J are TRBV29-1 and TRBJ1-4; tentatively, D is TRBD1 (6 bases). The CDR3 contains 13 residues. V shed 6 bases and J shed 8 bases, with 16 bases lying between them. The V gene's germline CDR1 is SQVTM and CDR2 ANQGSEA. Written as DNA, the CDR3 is TGCAGCGTCCCGGGACAAAAGGGCGAAAAACTGTTTTTT. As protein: CSVPGQKGEKLFF.

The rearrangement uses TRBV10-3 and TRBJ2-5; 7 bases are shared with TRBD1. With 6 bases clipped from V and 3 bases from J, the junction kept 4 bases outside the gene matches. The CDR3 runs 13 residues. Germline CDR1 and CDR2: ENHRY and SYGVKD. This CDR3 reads CAISPTGEETQYF. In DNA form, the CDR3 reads TGTGCCATCAGCCCAACAGGGGAAGAGACCCAGTACTTC.

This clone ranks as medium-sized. The CDR3 here is CASSDPAESYSSGANVLTF. The CDR3 DNA reads TGTGCCAGCAGTGACCCCGCCGAAAGTTATAGCTCTGGGGCCAACGTCCTGACTTTC. This chain links TRBV6-4 with TRBJ2-6, with D unclear. This CDR3 contains 19 residues. V gave up 2 bases and J gave up 0 bases, with 17 bases separating them. Germline V gene lookup returns CDR1 MRHNA and CDR2 SNTAGT.

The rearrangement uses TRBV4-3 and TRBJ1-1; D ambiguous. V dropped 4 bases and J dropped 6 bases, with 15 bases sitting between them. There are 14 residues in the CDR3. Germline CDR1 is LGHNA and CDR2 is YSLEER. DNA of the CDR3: TGCGCCAGCAGCCGAGACTCCCTCGGAGCTGAAGCTTTCTTT. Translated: CASSRDSLGAEAFF.

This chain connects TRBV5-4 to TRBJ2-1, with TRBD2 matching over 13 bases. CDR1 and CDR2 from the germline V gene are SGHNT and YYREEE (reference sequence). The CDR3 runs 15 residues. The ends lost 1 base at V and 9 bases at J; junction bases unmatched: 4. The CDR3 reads CASSLRTSGGSEQFF. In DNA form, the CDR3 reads TGTGCCAGCAGCTTGCGGACTAGCGGGGGCAGTGAGCAGTTCTTC.

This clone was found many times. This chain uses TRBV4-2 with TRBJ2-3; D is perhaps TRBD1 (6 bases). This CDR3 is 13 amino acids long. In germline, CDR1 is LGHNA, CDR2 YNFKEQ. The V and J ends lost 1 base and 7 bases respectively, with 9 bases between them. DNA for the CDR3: TGTGCCAGCAGCCAAGCAGGGGAATATACGCAGTATTTT. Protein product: CASSQAGEYTQYF.

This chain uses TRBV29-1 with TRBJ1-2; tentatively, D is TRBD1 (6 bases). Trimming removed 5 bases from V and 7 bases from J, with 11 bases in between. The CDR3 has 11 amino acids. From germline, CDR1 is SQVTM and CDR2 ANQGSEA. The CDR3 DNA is TGCAGCGTTCCCGGACAGCTTGGCTACACCTTC. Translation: CSVPGQLGYTF.

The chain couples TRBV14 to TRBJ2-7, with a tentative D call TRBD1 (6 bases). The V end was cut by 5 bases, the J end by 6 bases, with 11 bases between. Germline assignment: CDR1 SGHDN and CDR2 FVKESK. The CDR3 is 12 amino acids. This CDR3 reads CASSLSGAEQYF. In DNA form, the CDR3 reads TGTGCCAGCAGCTTATCAGGGGCCGAGCAGTACTTC.

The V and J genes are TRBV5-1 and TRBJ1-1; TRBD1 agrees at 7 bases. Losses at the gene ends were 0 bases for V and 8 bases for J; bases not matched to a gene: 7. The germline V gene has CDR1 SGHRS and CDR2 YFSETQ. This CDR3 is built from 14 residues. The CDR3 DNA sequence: TGCGCCAGCAGCTTGGGGGGTAGGGACAGCGAAGCTTTCTTT. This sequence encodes CASSLGGRDSEAFF.

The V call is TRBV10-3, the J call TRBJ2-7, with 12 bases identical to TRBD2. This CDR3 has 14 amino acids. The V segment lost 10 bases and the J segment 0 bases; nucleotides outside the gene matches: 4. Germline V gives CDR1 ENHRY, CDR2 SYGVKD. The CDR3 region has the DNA TGTGCCACCCGGACTAGCGGGGACTCCTACGAGCAGTACTTC. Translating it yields CATRTSGDSYEQYF.

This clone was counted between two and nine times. Written as DNA, the CDR3 is TGTGCCAGCAGCTTCTCTTACAGGGGGCTGGATACGCAGTATTTT. It codes for CASSFSYRGLDTQYF. This rearrangement joins TRBV7-9 to TRBJ2-3; 9 bases map to TRBD1. Germline V gene lookup returns CDR1 SEHNR and CDR2 FQNEAQ (reference sequence). The CDR3 consists of 15 residues. The trim removed 3 bases at V and 6 bases at J, leaving 7 bases unmatched.

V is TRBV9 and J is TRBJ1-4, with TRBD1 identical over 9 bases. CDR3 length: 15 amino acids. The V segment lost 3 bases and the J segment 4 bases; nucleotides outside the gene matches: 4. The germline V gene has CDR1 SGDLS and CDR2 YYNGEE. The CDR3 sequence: CASSGQGGINEKLFF. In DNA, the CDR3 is TGTGCCAGCAGCGGACAGGGGGGAATTAATGAAAAACTGTTTTTT.

The CDR3 coding sequence is TGTGCCTGGAGTGTACTGATGGGCTCAGATACGCAGTATTTT. Its protein product is CAWSVLMGSDTQYF. The V call is TRBV30, the J call TRBJ2-3; no firm D call. Between the trimmed V and J ends, which lost 0 bases and 4 bases, there was a span of 11 bases. This CDR3 contains 14 residues. CDR1 GTSNPN and CDR2 SVGIG come from the germline V gene (reference sequence).

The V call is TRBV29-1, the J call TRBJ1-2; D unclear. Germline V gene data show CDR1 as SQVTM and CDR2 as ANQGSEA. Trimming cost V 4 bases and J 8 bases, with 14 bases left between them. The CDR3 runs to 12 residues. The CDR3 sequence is CSVGLMFRGYTF. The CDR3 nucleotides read TGCAGCGTTGGACTGATGTTCCGGGGCTACACCTTC.

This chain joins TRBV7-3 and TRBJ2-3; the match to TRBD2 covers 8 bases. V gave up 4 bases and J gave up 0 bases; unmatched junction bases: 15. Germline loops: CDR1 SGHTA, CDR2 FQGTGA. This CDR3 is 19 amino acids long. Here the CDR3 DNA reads TGTGCCAGCAGCTCTTTTGCGGGAGGCATGACTTATAGCACAGATACGCAGTATTTT. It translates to CASSSFAGGMTYSTDTQYF.

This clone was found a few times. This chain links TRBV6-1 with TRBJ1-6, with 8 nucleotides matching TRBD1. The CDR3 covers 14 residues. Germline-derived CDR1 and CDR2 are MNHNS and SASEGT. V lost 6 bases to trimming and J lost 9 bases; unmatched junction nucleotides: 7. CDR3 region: CASRAGGLSSPLHF. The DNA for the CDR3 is TGTGCCAGCAGGGCAGGGGGCCTGAGTTCACCCCTCCACTTT.

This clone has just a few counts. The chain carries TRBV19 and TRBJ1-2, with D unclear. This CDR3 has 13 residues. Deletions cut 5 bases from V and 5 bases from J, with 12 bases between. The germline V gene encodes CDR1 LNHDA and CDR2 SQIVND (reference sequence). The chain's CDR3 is CASSFDIPYGYTF. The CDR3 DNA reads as TGTGCCAGTAGTTTCGACATCCCATATGGCTACACCTTC.